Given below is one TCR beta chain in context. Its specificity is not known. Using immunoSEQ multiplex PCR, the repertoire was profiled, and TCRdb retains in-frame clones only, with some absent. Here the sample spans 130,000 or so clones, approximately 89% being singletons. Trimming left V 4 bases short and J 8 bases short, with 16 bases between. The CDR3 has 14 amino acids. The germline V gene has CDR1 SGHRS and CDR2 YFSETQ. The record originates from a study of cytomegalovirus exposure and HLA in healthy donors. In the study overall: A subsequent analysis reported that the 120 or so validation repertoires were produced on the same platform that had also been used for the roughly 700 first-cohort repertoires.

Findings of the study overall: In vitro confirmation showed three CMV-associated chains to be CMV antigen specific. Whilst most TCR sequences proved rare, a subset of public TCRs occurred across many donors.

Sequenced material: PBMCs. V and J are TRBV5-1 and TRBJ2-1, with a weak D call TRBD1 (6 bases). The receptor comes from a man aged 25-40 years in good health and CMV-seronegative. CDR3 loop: CASSRDKAFDEQFF. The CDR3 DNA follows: TGCGCCAGCAGCCGGGACAAAGCTTTCGATGAGCAGTTCTTC.